The clone carrying this T cell receptor (beta chain) was detected ten times or more. Antigen unknown. Germline is not matched at one junction end, which may reflect a read error. The data were taken from a study of T cells after yellow fever vaccination. General study findings and limits: Post-booster samples contained most primary-vaccination clones (about 95% CD4, about 87% CD8).

From germline, CDR1 is SGHRS and CDR2 YFSETQ. The CDR3 loop spans 14 amino acids. TCRdb reanalysed the 5' RACE reads using MiXCR and keeps one entry per CDR3 protein. The profile covers hundreds of thousands of distinct CDR3 sequences, with 3% to 4.5% appearing a single time and about a quarter taken by the ten largest. The sequencing here drew on PBMCs, taken on the day of the yellow fever booster vaccination. The gene calls are TRBV5-1 and TRBJ2-3; 8 nucleotides agree with TRBD2. The clonotype was recovered from a man aged 18 to 29 who received the YFV17D yellow fever vaccine. CDR3: CASSLAGRTDTQYF. The CDR3 DNA follows: TGTGCCAGCAGCCTAGCGGGCCGCACAGATACGCAGTATTTT.